Listed below are T cell receptor beta chains from one sample, sequenced in a study of CD8+ T cells in alopecia areata. Some clones are missing from TCRdb's copy, which holds only in-frame ones; the method was immunoSEQ multiplex PCR. The repertoire holds approximately 200,000 clones, with roughly 50% as singletons. The specimen was CD4+ T cells sorted from blood, collected at week 24, from a patient treated with tofacitinib. Receptors were obtained from a human donor with alopecia areata. The CDR3 runs from the conserved cysteine through the conserved F or W. The D gene is left open where the match is weak. Clone size is not always given. Where it is, it says once, few, many or a class for expanded clones.

TRBJ1-2,.,once,TRBV7-2,CASSLPPGTSFNYGYTF,TGTGCCAGCAGCTTACCACCCGGGACGTCGTTTAACTATGGCTACACCTTC
TRBJ2-7,.,few,TRBV2,CASSEESGSSHEQYF,TGTGCCAGCAGTGAAGAGAGTGGATCGTCCCACGAGCAGTACTTC
TRBJ1-1,.,few,TRBV7-2,CASSVRPRENTEAFF,TGTGCCAGCAGCGTCCGGCCTCGCGAGAACACTGAAGCTTTCTTT
TRBJ2-4,TRBD1,.,TRBV29-1,CSVEHTGGGNIQYF,TGCAGCGTCGAGCACACAGGGGGCGGAAACATTCAGTACTTC
TRBJ2-5,.,.,TRBV18,CASSPFGQGQETQYF,TGTGCCAGCTCACCATTCGGGCAGGGTCAAGAGACCCAGTACTTC
TRBJ2-7,.,many,TRBV28,CASRESRDEQYF,TGTGCCAGCAGGGAGTCGAGGGACGAGCAGTACTTC
TRBJ2-1,TRBD2,.,TRBV28,CASSQLSGSSYNEQFF,TGTGCCAGCAGTCAGCTCAGCGGGAGTTCCTACAATGAGCAGTTCTTC
TRBJ2-2,.,.,TRBV9,CASSRPTVTGELFF,TGTGCCAGCAGCAGACCGACAGTCACCGGGGAGCTGTTTTTT
TRBJ2-1,TRBD2,.,TRBV9,CASSVGTGGEQFF,TGTGCCAGCAGCGTAGGGACGGGAGGTGAGCAGTTCTTC
TRBJ2-5,.,.,TRBV18,CASGNGETQYF,TGTGCCAGCGGAAATGGGGAGACCCAGTACTTC
TRBJ2-7,TRBD1,few,TRBV5-6,CASSLANTDRGYF,TGTGCCAGCAGCTTGGCTAATACCGACAGGGGATACTTC
TRBJ1-1,.,.,TRBV9,CASSFPGRENTEAFF,TGTGCCAGCAGCTTCCCGGGACGGGAGAACACTGAAGCTTTCTTT
TRBJ1-1,.,.,TRBV4-3,CASSQDTDTEAFF,TGCGCCAGCAGCCAAGATACGGACACTGAAGCTTTCTTT
TRBJ1-4,.,.,TRBV27,CASRAVTGATNEKLFF,TGTGCCAGCAGGGCCGTCACGGGGGCAACTAATGAAAAACTGTTTTTT
TRBJ2-5,.,.,TRBV7-9,CASSLPGSSGETQYF,TGTGCCAGCAGCCTCCCAGGGAGTAGTGGGGAGACCCAGTACTTC
TRBJ2-5,TRBD2,.,TRBV5-1,CASKNSGTGETQYF,TGCGCCAGCAAAAATAGCGGGACGGGAGAGACCCAGTACTTC
TRBJ2-5,.,.,TRBV9,CASSETERGETQYF,TGTGCCAGCAGCGAGACAGAAAGGGGGGAGACCCAGTACTTC
TRBJ2-2,.,.,TRBV9,CASSVLLDSSTGELFF,TGTGCCAGCAGCGTCCTCCTCGACAGCAGCACCGGGGAGCTGTTTTTT